This T cell receptor (beta chain) is from a study of glioma-infiltrating T cells after dendritic cell vaccination. The overall study: Samples are from glioblastoma patients in Phase I and II dendritic cell vaccine trials. General study results and limits: TCR clonality showed no direct relationship with survival.

With 0 bases clipped from V and 7 bases from J, the junction kept 9 bases outside the gene matches. Germline values: CDR1 GTSNPN, CDR2 SVGIG (reference sequence). The CDR3 contains 14 residues. Time point noted: after dendritic cell vaccination, including at tumor progression/relapse. No glioblastoma patient carried an isocitrate dehydrogenase mutation. TCRB CDR3 was amplified from 2 ug genomic DNA or less. Produced via immunoSEQ multiplex PCR; TCRdb's table is partial and in-frame only. The table has roughly 80,000 clones, around 86% seen once; the top ten hold approximately 2%. Note on this clone: Antigen specificity is unknown.

The sequence derives from a human donor with glioblastoma. Material: blood, obtained after dendritic cell vaccination. The rearrangement uses TRBV30 and TRBJ2-7, with 7 bases matching TRBD2. The CDR3 sequence is CAWSVRAGVGEQYF. CDR3 nucleotides: TGTGCCTGGAGTGTACGGGCGGGAGTAGGAGAGCAGTACTTC.